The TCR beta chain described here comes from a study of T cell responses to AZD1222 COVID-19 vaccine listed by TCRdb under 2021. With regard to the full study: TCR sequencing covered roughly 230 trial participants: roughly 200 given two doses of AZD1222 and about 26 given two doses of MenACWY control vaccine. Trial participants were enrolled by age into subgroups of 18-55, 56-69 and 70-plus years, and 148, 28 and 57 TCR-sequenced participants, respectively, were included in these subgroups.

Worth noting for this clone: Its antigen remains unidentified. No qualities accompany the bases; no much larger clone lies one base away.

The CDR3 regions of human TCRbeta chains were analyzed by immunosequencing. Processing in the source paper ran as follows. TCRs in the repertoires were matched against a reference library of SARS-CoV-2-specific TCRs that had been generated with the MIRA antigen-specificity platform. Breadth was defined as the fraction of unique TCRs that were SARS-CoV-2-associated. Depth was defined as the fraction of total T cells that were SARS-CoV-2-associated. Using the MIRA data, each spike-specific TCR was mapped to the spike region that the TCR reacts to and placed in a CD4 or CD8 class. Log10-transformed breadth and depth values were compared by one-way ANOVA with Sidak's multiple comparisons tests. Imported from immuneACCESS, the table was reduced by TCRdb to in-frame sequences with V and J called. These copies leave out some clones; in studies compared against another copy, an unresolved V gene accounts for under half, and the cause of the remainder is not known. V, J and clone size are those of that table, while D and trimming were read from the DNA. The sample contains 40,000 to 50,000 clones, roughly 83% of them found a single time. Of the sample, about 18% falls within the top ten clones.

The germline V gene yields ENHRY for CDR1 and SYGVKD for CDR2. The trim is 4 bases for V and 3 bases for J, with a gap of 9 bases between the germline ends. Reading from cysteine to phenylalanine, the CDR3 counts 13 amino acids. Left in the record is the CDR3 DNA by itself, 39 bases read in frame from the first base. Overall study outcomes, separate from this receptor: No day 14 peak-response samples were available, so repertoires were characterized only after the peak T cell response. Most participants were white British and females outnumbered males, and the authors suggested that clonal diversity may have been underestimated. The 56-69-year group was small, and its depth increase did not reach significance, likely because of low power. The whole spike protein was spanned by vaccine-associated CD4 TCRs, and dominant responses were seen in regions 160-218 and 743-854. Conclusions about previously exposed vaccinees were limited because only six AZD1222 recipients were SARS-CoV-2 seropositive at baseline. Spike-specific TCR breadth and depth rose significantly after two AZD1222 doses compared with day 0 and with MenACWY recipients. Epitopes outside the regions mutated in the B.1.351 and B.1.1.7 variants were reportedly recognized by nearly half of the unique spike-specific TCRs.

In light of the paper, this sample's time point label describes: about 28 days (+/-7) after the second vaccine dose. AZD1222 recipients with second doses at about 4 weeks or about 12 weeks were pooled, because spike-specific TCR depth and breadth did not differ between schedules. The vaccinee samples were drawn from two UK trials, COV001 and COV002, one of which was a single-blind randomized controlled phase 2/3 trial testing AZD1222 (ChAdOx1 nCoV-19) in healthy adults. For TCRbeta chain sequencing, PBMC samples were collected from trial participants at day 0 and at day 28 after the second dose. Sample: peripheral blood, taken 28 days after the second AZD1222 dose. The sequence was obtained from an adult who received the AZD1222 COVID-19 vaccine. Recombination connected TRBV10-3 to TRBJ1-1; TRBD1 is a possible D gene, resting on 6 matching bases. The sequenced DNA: TGTGCCATCAGTGGGACAGTGGACACTGAAGCTTTCTTT. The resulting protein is CAISGTVDTEAFF.